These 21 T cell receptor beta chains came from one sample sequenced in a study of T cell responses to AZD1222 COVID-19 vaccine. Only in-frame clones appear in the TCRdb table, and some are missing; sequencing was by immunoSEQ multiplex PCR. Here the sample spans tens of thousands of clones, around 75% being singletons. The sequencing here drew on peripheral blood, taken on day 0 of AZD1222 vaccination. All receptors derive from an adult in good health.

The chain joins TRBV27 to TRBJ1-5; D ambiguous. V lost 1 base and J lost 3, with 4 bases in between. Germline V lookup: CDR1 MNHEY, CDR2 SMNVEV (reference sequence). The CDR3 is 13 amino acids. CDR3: CASSLWVNQPQHF. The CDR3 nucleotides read TGTGCCAGCAGTTTATGGGTCAATCAGCCCCAGCATTTT.

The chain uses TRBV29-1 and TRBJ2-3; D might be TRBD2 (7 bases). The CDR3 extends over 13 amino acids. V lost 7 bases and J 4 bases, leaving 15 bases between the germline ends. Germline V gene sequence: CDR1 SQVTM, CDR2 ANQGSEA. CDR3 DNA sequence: TGCAGCGCGGCGCGGGGGCCAGCAGATACGCAGTATTTT. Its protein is CSAARGPADTQYF.

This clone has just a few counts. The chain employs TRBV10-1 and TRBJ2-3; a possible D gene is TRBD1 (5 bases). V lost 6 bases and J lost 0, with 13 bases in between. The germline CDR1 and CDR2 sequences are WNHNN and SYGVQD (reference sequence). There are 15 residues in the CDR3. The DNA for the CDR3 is TGCGCCAGCAGCCAAGGGGCCTCTAGCACAGATACGCAGTATTTT. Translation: CASSQGASSTDTQYF.

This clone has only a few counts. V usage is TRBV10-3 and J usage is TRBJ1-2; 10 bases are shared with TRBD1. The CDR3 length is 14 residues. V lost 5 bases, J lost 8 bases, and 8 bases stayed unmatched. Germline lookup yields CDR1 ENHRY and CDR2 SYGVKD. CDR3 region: CAISYTGTGDGYTF. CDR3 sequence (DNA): TGTGCCATCAGTTATACCGGGACAGGGGACGGCTACACCTTC.

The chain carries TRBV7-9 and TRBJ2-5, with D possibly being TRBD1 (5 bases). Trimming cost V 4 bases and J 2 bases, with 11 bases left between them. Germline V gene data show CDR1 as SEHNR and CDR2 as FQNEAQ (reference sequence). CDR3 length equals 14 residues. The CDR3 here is CASSYDSFQETQYF. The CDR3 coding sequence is TGTGCCAGCAGCTACGACAGCTTTCAAGAGACCCAGTACTTC.

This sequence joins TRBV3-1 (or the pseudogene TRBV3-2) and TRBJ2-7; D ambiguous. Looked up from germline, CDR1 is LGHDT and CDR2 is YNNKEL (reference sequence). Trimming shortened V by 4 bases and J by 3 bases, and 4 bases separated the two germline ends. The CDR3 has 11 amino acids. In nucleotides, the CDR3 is TGTGCCAGCAGCCGGGGCTACGAGCAGTACTTC. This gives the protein CASSRGYEQYF.

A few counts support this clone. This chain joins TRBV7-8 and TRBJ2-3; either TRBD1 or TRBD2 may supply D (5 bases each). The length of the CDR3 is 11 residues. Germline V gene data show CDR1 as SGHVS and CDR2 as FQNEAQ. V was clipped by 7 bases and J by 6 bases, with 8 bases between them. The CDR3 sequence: CASTGADTQYF. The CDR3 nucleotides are TGTGCCAGCACCGGGGCTGATACGCAGTATTTT.

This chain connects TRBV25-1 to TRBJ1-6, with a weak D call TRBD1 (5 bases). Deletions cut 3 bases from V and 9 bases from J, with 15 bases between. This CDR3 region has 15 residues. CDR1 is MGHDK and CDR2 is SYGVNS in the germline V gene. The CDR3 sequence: CASSEGRVGISPLHF. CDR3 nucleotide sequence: TGTGCCAGCAGTGAGGGGCGGGTGGGAATTTCACCCCTCCACTTT.

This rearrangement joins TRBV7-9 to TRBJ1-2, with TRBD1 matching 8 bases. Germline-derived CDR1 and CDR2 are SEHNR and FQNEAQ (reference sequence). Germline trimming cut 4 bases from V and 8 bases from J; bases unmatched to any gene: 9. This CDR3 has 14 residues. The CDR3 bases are TGTGCCAGCAGCTCTCCGGACAGGGAGGGCGGCTACACCTTC. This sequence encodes CASSSPDREGGYTF. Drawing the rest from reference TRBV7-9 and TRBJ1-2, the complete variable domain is DTGVSQNPRHKITKRGQNVTFRCDPISEHNRLYWYRQTLGQGPEFLTYFQNEAQLEKSRLLSDRFSAERPKGSFSTLEIQRTEQGDSAMYLCASSSPDREGGYTFGSGTRLTVV.

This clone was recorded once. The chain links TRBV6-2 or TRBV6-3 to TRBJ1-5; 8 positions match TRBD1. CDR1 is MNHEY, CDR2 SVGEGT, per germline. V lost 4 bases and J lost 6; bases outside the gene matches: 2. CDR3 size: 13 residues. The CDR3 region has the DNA TGTGCCAGCAGTTCGGACAGGGTTCAGCCCCAGCATTTT. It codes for CASSSDRVQPQHF.

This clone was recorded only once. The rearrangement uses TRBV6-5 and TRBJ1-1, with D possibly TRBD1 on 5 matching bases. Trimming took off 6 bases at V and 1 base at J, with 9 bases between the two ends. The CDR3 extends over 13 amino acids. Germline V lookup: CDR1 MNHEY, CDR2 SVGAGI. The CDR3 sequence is CASSSTGNTEAFF. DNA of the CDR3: TGTGCCAGCAGCTCCACAGGGAACACTGAAGCTTTCTTT.

The CDR3 bases are TGTGCCAGCTCACCACCACAGGGAGAGACCCAGTACTTC. Its protein is CASSPPQGETQYF. The chain recombines TRBV18 with TRBJ2-5; the D gene is possibly TRBD1 (6 bases). The V and J ends lost 0 bases and 4 bases respectively, with 6 bases between them. Germline V CDR1 and CDR2: KGHSH, LQKENI. The CDR3 contains 13 residues.

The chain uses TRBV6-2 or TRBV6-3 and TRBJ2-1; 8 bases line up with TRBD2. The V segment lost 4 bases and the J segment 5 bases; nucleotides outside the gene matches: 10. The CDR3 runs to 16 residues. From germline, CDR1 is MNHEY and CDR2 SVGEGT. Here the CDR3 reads CASSSRRGGSDNEQFF. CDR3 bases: TGTGCCAGCAGTTCCAGACGGGGGGGAAGCGACAATGAGCAGTTCTTC.

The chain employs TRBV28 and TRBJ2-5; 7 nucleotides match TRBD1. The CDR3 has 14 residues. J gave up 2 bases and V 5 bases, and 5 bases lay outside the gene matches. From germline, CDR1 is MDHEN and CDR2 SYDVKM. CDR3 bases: TGTGCCAGCAGTGCGACAGGGAGTCAAGAGACCCAGTACTTC. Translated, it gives CASSATGSQETQYF.

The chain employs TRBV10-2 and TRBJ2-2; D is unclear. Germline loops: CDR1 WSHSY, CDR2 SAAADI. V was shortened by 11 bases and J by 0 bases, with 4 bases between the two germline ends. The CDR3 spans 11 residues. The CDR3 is CAGTNTGELFF. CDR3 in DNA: TGCGCCGGGACGAACACCGGGGAGCTGTTTTTT.

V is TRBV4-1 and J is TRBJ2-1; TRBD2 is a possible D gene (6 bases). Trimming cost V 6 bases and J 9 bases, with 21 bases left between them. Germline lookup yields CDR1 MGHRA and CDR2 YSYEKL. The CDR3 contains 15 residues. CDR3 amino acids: CASRITWTTSGEQFF. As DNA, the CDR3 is TGCGCCAGCAGAATCACATGGACTACCTCCGGTGAGCAGTTCTTC.

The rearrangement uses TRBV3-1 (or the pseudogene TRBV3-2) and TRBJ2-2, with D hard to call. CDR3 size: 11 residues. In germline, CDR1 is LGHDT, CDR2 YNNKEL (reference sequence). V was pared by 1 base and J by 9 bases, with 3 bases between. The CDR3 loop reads CASSQAWELFF. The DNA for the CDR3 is TGTGCCAGCAGCCAAGCATGGGAGCTGTTTTTT.

In nucleotides, the CDR3 is TGTGCCAGCAGCTGGGGACAGGACTTGGGAGAGACCCAGTACTTC. Encoded protein: CASSWGQDLGETQYF. The chain links TRBV7-2 to TRBJ2-5; 8 bases are shared with TRBD1. With 4 bases clipped from V and 4 bases from J, the junction kept 8 bases outside the gene matches. From germline, CDR1 is SGHTA and CDR2 FQGNSA. The CDR3 runs to 15 residues.

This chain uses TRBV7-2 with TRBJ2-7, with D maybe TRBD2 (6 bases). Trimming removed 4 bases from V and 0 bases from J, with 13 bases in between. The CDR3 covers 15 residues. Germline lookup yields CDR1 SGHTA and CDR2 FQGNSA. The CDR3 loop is CASSSGRDSSYEQYF. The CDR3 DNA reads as TGTGCCAGCAGCTCCGGAAGGGACTCCTCCTACGAGCAGTACTTC.

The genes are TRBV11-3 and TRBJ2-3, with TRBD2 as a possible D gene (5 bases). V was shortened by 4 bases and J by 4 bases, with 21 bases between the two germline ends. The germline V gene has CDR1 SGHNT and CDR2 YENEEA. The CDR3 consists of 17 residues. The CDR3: CASSSRPGTRVPDTQYF. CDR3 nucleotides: TGTGCCAGCAGCTCTCGACCGGGAACTCGGGTCCCAGATACGCAGTATTTT.

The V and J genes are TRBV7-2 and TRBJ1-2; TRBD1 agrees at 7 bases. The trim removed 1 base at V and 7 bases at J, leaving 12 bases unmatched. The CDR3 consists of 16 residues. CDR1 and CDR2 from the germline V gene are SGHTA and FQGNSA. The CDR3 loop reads CASSLVVFGQGVGYTF. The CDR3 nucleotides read TGTGCCAGCAGCTTAGTCGTCTTTGGGCAGGGGGTTGGCTACACCTTC.